A single T cell receptor beta chain is shown here with its context. Its antigen is unknown. This CDR3 is 16 amino acids long. From germline, CDR1 is SGHTA and CDR2 FQGNSA. Trimming stripped 3 bases from V and 0 bases from J, with 12 bases between. The sample comes from a study of T cell repertoires in cytomegalovirus infection. At the level of the study: A matching HLA type, together with CMV infection, was signaled by public TCR beta signatures. Study-level results: HLA-C-restricted CMV-specific TCR beta clonotypes were dominant in the ex vivo response.

Each CDR3 protein is one row after TCRdb ran MiXCR on the reads. The sample lists 570,000 or so distinct CDR3 sequences, over 35% occurring once. The genes are TRBV7-2 and TRBJ1-3; D perhaps matches TRBD1 (6 bases). This material consisted of cultured PBMCs, taken from culture after CMV antigen stimulation. The TCR originated in a human donor in good health (CMV status not recorded). Some clones in this sample may be carry-over from other donors' samples. The CDR3 coding sequence is TGTGCCAGCAGCTTCTTGGGGGCTGCCTCTGGAAACACCATATATTTT. It codes for CASSFLGAASGNTIYF.